Listed here are 9 T cell receptor beta chains from one sample, sequenced in a study of blood T cell repertoires in COVID-19. Data came from immunoSEQ multiplex PCR; TCRdb stores just in-frame clones and leaves some out. The profile shows about 42,000 clones, approximately 90% of them singletons. Sequenced: peripheral blood. Every receptor here comes from a human donor in a cohort sampled during active COVID-19.

The chain couples TRBV9 to TRBJ1-1; 7 bases line up with TRBD1. The CDR3 contains 15 residues. The junction had 10 bases not matched to a gene; V was cut back by 4 bases and J by 4 bases. The germline V gene has CDR1 SGDLS and CDR2 YYNGEE. The CDR3 DNA is TGTGCCAGCAGCCCCAGGGGGGTGGGGGGCACTGAAGCTTTCTTT. Its translation is CASSPRGVGGTEAFF.

The V gene is TRBV30, the J gene TRBJ1-5, with TRBD1 matching 7 bases. The CDR3 totals 15 residues. V gave up 1 base and J gave up 3 bases; unmatched junction bases: 6. Germline lookup yields CDR1 GTSNPN and CDR2 SVGIG (reference sequence). This CDR3 is CAWSEGTVLNQPQHF. The DNA for the CDR3 is TGTGCCTGGAGTGAAGGGACAGTCCTCAATCAGCCCCAGCATTTT.

The count of this clone is one. V gene TRBV10-3 combines with J gene TRBJ2-5; tentative D call: TRBD2 (5 bases). V lost 2 bases and J 5 bases, leaving 12 bases between the germline ends. This CDR3 is 14 amino acids long. CDR1 is ENHRY, CDR2 SYGVKD, per germline. The CDR3 protein is CAISEGRWEETQYF. Here the CDR3 DNA reads TGTGCCATCAGTGAGGGCCGTTGGGAGGAGACCCAGTACTTC.

The chain combines TRBV5-4 with TRBJ2-3; unclear D gene. Trimming cost V 2 bases and J 0 bases, with 10 bases left between them. This CDR3 is 15 amino acids long. Germline loops: CDR1 SGHNT, CDR2 YYREEE (reference sequence). The CDR3 DNA reads as TGTGCCAGCAGCTTTGAGTTAACTAGCACAGATACGCAGTATTTT. Encoded protein: CASSFELTSTDTQYF.

DNA of the CDR3: TGTGCCAGCAGCTCCGATGACAGGGAAGCCAAAAACATTCAGTACTTC. Amino acids: CASSSDDREAKNIQYF. The V call is TRBV5-6, the J call TRBJ2-4; 7 nucleotides match TRBD1. V lost 3 bases to trimming and J lost 0 bases; unmatched junction nucleotides: 6. Germline lookup yields CDR1 SGHDT and CDR2 YYEEEE. This CDR3 comprises 16 residues.

The V and J genes are TRBV9 and TRBJ1-3; the D gene is possibly TRBD1 (5 bases). V lost 6 bases, J lost 4 bases, and 11 bases lay in between. This CDR3 contains 13 residues. Germline values: CDR1 SGDLS, CDR2 YYNGEE. The CDR3 DNA is TGTGCCAGCACAGGGCAGGGAGGAAACACCATATATTTT. Its protein is CASTGQGGNTIYF.

The rearrangement uses TRBV29-1 and TRBJ1-4; D perhaps matches TRBD1 (6 bases). V gave up 7 bases and J gave up 7 bases, with 13 bases separating them. Germline V lookup: CDR1 SQVTM, CDR2 ANQGSEA. This CDR3 is built from 12 residues. The CDR3 DNA is TGCAGCGCGGTCAGGGGATCTGAAAAACTGTTTTTT. The encoded protein is CSAVRGSEKLFF.

The V and J genes are TRBV4-1 and TRBJ1-4, with D maybe TRBD1 (6 bases). The CDR3 runs 13 residues. Between the trimmed V and J ends, which lost 0 bases and 14 bases, there was a span of 13 bases. CDR1 and CDR2 (germline): MGHRA, YSYEKL. The CDR3 loop reads CASSQERGGRLFF. The CDR3, as DNA: TGCGCCAGCAGCCAAGAGAGGGGGGGGCGCCTGTTTTTT.

This clone has only a few counts. The chain is built from TRBV5-4 and TRBJ2-2, with TRBD1 matching 9 bases. The CDR3 is made up of 17 amino acids. V was clipped by 4 bases and J by 6 bases; unmatched bases: 13. The germline CDR1 and CDR2 sequences are SGHNT and YYREEE (reference sequence). CDR3 in DNA: TGTGCCAGCAGCCCTCCTGCCCCGGGACAGGGCTCCGGGGAGCTGTTTTTT. It codes for CASSPPAPGQGSGELFF.